This T cell receptor beta chain comes out of a study of cytomegalovirus exposure and HLA in healthy donors (dated by TCRdb to about 2017). General notes on the study: In an earlier analysis of roughly 590 of the donors, 250 to 350 Gb of sequence data and 117 million unique TCR beta sequences from roughly 180 million T cells were reported. Roughly 290 gigabases of sequencing data and around 88 million unique TCR sequences made up an early release that covered 640 HLA-typed donors. The genetic ancestry cluster associated with self-reported Caucasian donors included 81% of the roughly 410 genotyped donors. The aim of the study was to test whether cataloging public T cell receptors could identify signatures of past pathogen exposure. The study used immunosequencing to profile the T cell repertoires of some 600 subjects and linked those repertoires to cytomegalovirus serostatus. In addition to the first cohort of hundreds of subjects, a separate validation cohort of 120 different subjects was used. The study combined high-throughput TCR immunosequencing, statistical association of individual TCRs with disease status, and machine learning to predict cytomegalovirus infection status. In a later analysis, previously published TCR beta repertoires from hundreds of donors were re-analyzed and high-resolution HLA genotyping was added so that TCR occurrence patterns could be studied. Rather than using new phenotypic data, the later analysis identified candidate immune exposures from TCR beta sequences and from how often those sequences occurred across donors. An earlier analysis of 587 of the donors used high-throughput TCR beta sequencing to judge whether each TCR beta V gene segment behaved as functional or pseudogenic. Donor age, sex, ethnicity and CMV serostatus were compiled alongside the repertoire data. In a later genetic analysis, genome-wide SNP genotypes for about three fifths of the 666 donors were used, and that subset was treated as a discovery cohort. All discovery cohort repertoires had been generated on a single sequencing platform. Class I and class II HLA loci were covered by the typing at four-digit resolution. Typing coverage varied by locus: about 629-640 donors for A, B, C, DRB1 and DQB1; roughly 560 for DQA1; about 600 for DPA1; approximately 490 for DPB1. Roughly five DR-DQ haplotypes were handled as single units for association and clustering because linkage in the cohort was strong. Among 300 to 500 genotyped donors of the cohort, an average of approximately 240,000 unique TCR beta nucleotide sequences was sequenced per donor, of which 15% to 20% were non-productive. Broad study findings and their caveats: According to a later analysis, TCR association rates differed among HLA loci, with DRB1 alleles showing the most associated TCRs and HLA-C alleles showing the fewest. CMV serostatus was the only immune exposure information available for the cohort. According to a later analysis, most CMV-associated TCR beta chains appeared to be HLA-restricted, and the HLA associations seemed to be driven largely by CMV exposure. The study gave a list of roughly 150 TCR beta chains associated with cytomegalovirus. A cluster of highly shared sequence variants was judged likely to be a technical artifact of the sequencing pipeline. The presence/absence analyses assumed that sequencing depth was roughly uniform across donors, and that assumption may not be true. A further reported finding was that TCR beta sequences accurately predicted the HLA-A and HLA-B alleles for most subjects in the first cohort. Linkage disequilibrium might explain the correlated functional status among segregating V segments, but an unknown experimental factor could not be ruled out. The 87-base-pair reads could not distinguish some IMGT-functional V segments, including TRBV6-2 and TRBV6-3, so those segments were excluded. In a later analysis, HLA-associated TCR beta chains showed more clonal expansion and lower generation probabilities than non-associated chains that were equally common. V-gene and J-gene trimming of TCR beta chains was associated with a missense DCLRE1C variant in a later genetic analysis, and the association was replicated in an independent cohort. Strong co-occurrence of HLA alleles, especially DR and DQ, made assigning TCR associations to individual alleles difficult. In this cohort, only TCR beta chains were sequenced, and detectable features were limited by the absence of alpha or paired-chain data. The authors suggested that the approach could potentially be generalized to other disease states and immunological phenotypes. In an earlier analysis of roughly 560 of the donors, most TCR beta V segments were observed in productive rearrangements about 90% or about 30% of the time, broadly matching IMGT annotations. At a false discovery rate of 0.05, a later analysis linked some 18,000 TCR beta sequences to specific HLA alleles. The earlier analysis of nearly 600 of the donors excluded some 15 rarely observed V segments, including chromosome 9 orphons, because counts were too low. A few of the identified cytomegalovirus-associated TCR beta chains were confirmed in vitro to be specific for cytomegalovirus antigens. The classifier was reported to diagnose cytomegalovirus status with high specificity and sensitivity in both the original cohort and the validation cohort. According to a later genetic analysis, donors in an Asian-associated ancestry cluster had fewer N-insertions in productive TCRs than the roughly 660-donor mean. Several of the top co-occurrence clusters appeared to be linked to parvovirus B19, influenza, CMV and Epstein-Barr virus, according to a later analysis. HLA typing was unavailable for some donors at each locus, so association tests used only the typed subset. Most TCR sequences were observed very rarely across donors, whereas some public TCRs were present in many individuals.

Libraries were built with the immunoSEQ multiplex PCR assay. For the multiplex PCR, a mixture combining 60 forward primers for TCR Vbeta segments and 13 reverse primers for TCR Jbeta segments was used. A multiplex PCR assay on genomic DNA amplified the CDR3 region of rearranged TCR beta genes. The amplified TCR beta libraries were sequenced on the Illumina HiSeq System as 87-base-pair reads. Turning to the authors' computational methods: Across the 500 to 850 repertoires, a later analysis counted some 81 million unique TCR beta chains, roughly 11 million of which were shared by at least two donors. Raw reads were error-corrected and collapsed into unique sequences by a nearest-neighbor algorithm in which closely related sequences were merged to remove PCR and sequencing errors. V, D and J gene segments were assigned by aligning CDR3 sequences to IMGT reference sequences. For a sequence to be retained, a match of at least six nucleotides to both a V gene segment and a J gene segment was required. Rearrangements were classified as productive when the CDR3 lacked stop codons and remained in frame with V and J, and all other rearrangements were classified as non-productive. CDR3 was defined according to IMGT convention as the region running from the second conserved V-encoded cysteine to the conserved J-encoded phenylalanine. The earlier analysis of some 600 of the donors excluded sequences that lacked an unambiguous match to a single V gene segment. In an earlier analysis of approximately 590 of the donors, a V segment was called functional when productive rearrangements were above 56.7%, and segregating when the standard deviation between donors exceeded 5%. A statistical classification framework was built for diagnosing cytomegalovirus status from the catalog of TCR beta chain sequences. V and J gene assignment, in a later analysis, came from comparing TCR nucleotide sequences with IMGT/GENE-DB human TR gene sequences. The TCRdist pipeline was used in a later analysis to assign CDR3 sequences and most-parsimonious VDJ recombination scenarios. In a later analysis, each TCR beta chain was defined by its CDR3 amino acid sequence together with its V-gene family, and reads without a unique V-gene family were excluded. In a later analysis, nearly 600 highly shared, low-generation-probability nucleotide sequences were removed to address suspected cross-contamination and a sequencing artifact. In a later analysis, a clonal expansion index for each public chain was calculated from normalized within-repertoire ranks of inferred template counts. In a later analysis, generation probabilities were computed with a VDJ recombination model fitted to out-of-frame rearrangements, and the resulting probabilities were checked against IGoR. In a later analysis, hypergeometric tests were used to score TCR-TCR, TCR-HLA and TCR-CMV co-occurrence, with a repertoire-size bias correction applied to TCR pairs. To estimate false discovery rates, a later analysis permuted the HLA or CMV assignments 20 times. In a later analysis, co-occurring TCRs were grouped with DBSCAN, and TCRdist sequence similarity was added when clustering was performed within HLA-allele-positive subsets. Repertoires with fewer than 30,000 or more than 120,000 public chains, plus five repertoires with anomalous nucleotide sharing, were excluded from co-occurrence clustering. Held by TCRdb, this immuneACCESS table contains in-frame sequences only and omits some clones. Under half of the omission traces to an unresolved V gene where checked; the cause of the rest is unknown. V and J calls plus clone size are reproduced from that table; the DNA served to infer D and trimming. The sample data list 120,000 to 150,000 clones, and under 85% of these were observed just once. The biggest ten clones account for less than 8% of the sample.

The cohort was made up of 500 to 800 healthy bone marrow donors. All cohort members were sampled while nominally healthy, although unrecorded immune exposures were likely present. The donor tested CMV seropositive and was one of the 289 seropositive cohort members. A peripheral blood sample was collected from each donor, and TCR beta sequencing was performed on peripheral blood mononuclear cells. Genomic DNA extraction from the blood cell samples was performed with the Qiagen DNeasy Blood Extraction Kit. This clone was observed a handful of times. The clone's antigen remains unknown. No base quality values were provided; no much bigger clone lies one nucleotide off. The CDR3 sequence holds 16 residues, the cysteine and phenylalanine included. Only the CDR3 portion is preserved as DNA: 48 bases, with reading frame beginning at the first base. CDR1 and CDR2, looked up from the germline V gene, are MNHEY and SVGAGI. The junction shows trimming of 0 bases on V and 3 bases on J, plus 12 bases between the germline ends.

Material: PBMCs. The receptor comes from a woman aged 40-49 years in good health and CMV-seropositive. The chain is assembled from TRBV6-5 and TRBJ1-3; the D gene cannot be named for sure. The nucleotide sequence is given as TGTGCCAGCAGTTACTCGATATCACAATTTGGAAACACCATATATTTT. The resulting protein is CASSYSISQFGNTIYF.